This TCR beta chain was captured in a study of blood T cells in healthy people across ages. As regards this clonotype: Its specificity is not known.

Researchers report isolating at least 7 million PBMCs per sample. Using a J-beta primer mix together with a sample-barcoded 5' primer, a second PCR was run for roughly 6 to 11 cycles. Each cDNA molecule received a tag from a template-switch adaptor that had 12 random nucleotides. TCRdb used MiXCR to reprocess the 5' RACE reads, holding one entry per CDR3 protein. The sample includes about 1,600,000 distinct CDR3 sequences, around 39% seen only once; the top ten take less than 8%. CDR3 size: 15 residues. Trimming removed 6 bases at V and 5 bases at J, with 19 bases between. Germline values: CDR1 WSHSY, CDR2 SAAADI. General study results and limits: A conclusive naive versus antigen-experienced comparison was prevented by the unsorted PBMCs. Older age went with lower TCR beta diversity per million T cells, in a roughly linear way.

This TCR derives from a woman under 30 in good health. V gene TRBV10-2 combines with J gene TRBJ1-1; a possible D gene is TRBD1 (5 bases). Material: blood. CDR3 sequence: CASSPPWGRGTEAFF. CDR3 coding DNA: TGCGCCAGCAGCCCGCCTTGGGGAAGGGGAACTGAAGCTTTCTTT.